This T cell receptor beta chain originates from a study of identical twins. Study-wide findings and caveats: Within cord blood, abundant beta clonotypes carried fewer insertions, but memory repertoires showed no such trend. Models underestimated out-of-frame TCR alpha sharing in monozygotic twins.

Turning to this clonotype: The antigen is undetermined.

TCRdb used MiXCR to reprocess the 5' RACE reads, holding one entry per CDR3 protein. The sample has around 250,000 distinct CDR3 sequences, more than 9.5% seen once. Per the germline V gene, CDR1 is MDHEN and CDR2 is SYDVKM. The length of the CDR3 is 14 residues. V shed 6 bases and J shed 8 bases, with 17 bases lying between them. A further study also used this sample, focusing on yellow fever vaccine responses in identical twins.

J is TRBJ2-1 and V is TRBV28, with D perhaps matching TRBD1 or TRBD2 (7 bases each). The material sequenced was memory (CD45RO+) T cells sorted from blood. The source is a young woman in good health. CDR3 DNA: TGTGCCAGCAGCCGAGATCAGGGGGGGGATGAGCAGTTCTTC. Its protein product is CASSRDQGGDEQFF.